The next 4 T cell receptor beta chains were all read from a single sample in a study of cytomegalovirus exposure and HLA in healthy donors. The table came from immunoSEQ multiplex PCR; TCRdb's copy has only in-frame clones and leaves some out. This sample carries about 150,000 clones, about 86% of them seen once, and the ten largest clones take approximately 2%. The source material was PBMCs. All receptors derive from a human donor in good health.

The chain is built from TRBV15 and TRBJ1-1; perhaps TRBD1 as D (5 bases). The CDR3 has 14 amino acids. The germline V and J ends were trimmed by 10 bases and 0 bases, with 15 bases remaining between them. Germline CDR1 reads LNHNV; CDR2 reads YYDKDF (reference sequence). CDR3 sequence: CAIMTELLNTEAFF. Here the CDR3 DNA reads TGTGCCATTATGACAGAACTATTGAACACTGAAGCTTTCTTT.

The chain recombines TRBV7-8 with TRBJ2-6; a weak D match, TRBD1 (5 bases). V lost 10 bases and J lost 0, with 13 bases in between. Germline assignment: CDR1 SGHVS and CDR2 FQNEAQ. The CDR3 spans 15 residues. This chain's CDR3 is CAIPTEPSGANVLTF. The CDR3, as DNA: TGTGCCATCCCGACAGAACCCTCTGGGGCCAACGTCCTGACTTTC.

The chain uses TRBV6-5 and TRBJ1-1; 10 nucleotides agree with TRBD1. The CDR3 is 14 residues long. In germline, CDR1 is MNHEY, CDR2 SVGAGI. Trimming took 5 bases from V and 1 from J; bases not matched to a gene: 1. In DNA, the CDR3 is TGTGCCAGCAGTCGGGACAGGGGGAACACTGAAGCTTTCTTT. Its protein is CASSRDRGNTEAFF.

The rearrangement links TRBV7-9 to TRBJ1-1, with D tentatively TRBD1 (5 bases). Germline CDR1 is SEHNR and CDR2 is FQNEAQ (reference sequence). V shed 1 base and J shed 5 bases, with 8 bases lying between them. This CDR3 has 13 residues. Here the CDR3 DNA reads TGTGCCAGCAGCTTAGTAACAGGTACTGAAGCTTTCTTT. This translates into CASSLVTGTEAFF.